Presented here are 27 T cell receptor beta chains from one specimen sequenced in a study of CD8 T cells in Susac syndrome. RNA was extracted with the RNeasy kit, and a quantity of roughly 0.5 to 1 ug was reverse transcribed using random hexamers. TCRdb fed the immunoSEQ multiplex PCR reads into MiXCR, producing one record per CDR3 protein. The data contain more than 250,000 distinct CDR3 sequences, about 91% of them seen just once; the ten biggest clones take up about 0.07%. The sequencing input was CD4+ T cells from PBMCs. All receptors derive from a human donor with multiple sclerosis.

As regards this clonotype: The junction and the germline gene differ at one end; a read error may be behind it. V and J are TRBV16 and TRBJ2-3; 9 nucleotides line up with TRBD2. Per germline, CDR1 KGHSY and CDR2 FQNENV. The CDR3 consists of 17 residues. CDR3 sequence reads: CASIQSFLAGKRDTQYF. The CDR3 DNA is TGTGCCAGCATCCAATCGTTCCTAGCGGGGAAGAGGGATACGCAGTATTTT.

The chain carries TRBV9 and TRBJ2-7; TRBD1 is a possible D gene (6 bases). V lost 0 bases and J lost 1, with 11 bases in between. This CDR3 is built from 15 residues. Germline values: CDR1 SGDLS, CDR2 YYNGEE. CDR3 region: CASSVEQGASYEQYF. Here the CDR3 DNA reads TGTGCCAGCAGCGTAGAACAGGGTGCATCCTACGAGCAGTACTTC.

The chain carries TRBV2 and TRBJ2-1; D gene uncertain. Germline loops: CDR1 SNHLY, CDR2 FYNNEI. CDR3 length equals 15 residues. Trimming cost V 8 bases and J 2 bases, with 16 bases left between them. The CDR3 loop reads CASQARSTTYNEQFF. The CDR3 DNA is TGTGCCAGCCAAGCTAGGTCAACTACCTACAATGAGCAGTTCTTC.

This clonotype was detected only a few times. This sequence joins TRBV7-9 and TRBJ1-5; tentative D call: TRBD1 (5 bases). This CDR3 spans 15 amino acids. V gave up 3 bases and J gave up 1 base, with 10 bases separating them. Germline V gene lookup returns CDR1 SEHNR and CDR2 FQNEAQ (reference sequence). Written as DNA, the CDR3 is TGTGCCAGCAGCTTGGCGGGGGGGAGCAATCAGCCCCAGCATTTT. Its protein product is CASSLAGGSNQPQHF.

CDR3 nucleotide sequence: TGTGCCAGCAGCGTAACGGCGAGCACAGATACGCAGTATTTT. It encodes CASSVTASTDTQYF. This chain links TRBV9 with TRBJ2-3; no definite D call. The CDR3 is made up of 14 amino acids. Between the trimmed V and J ends, which lost 1 base and 0 bases, there was a span of 6 bases. CDR1 is SGDLS and CDR2 is YYNGEE in the germline V gene.

This clonotype was observed a single time. The rearrangement uses TRBV7-3 and TRBJ2-3; the D gene is possibly TRBD2 (5 bases). V shed 1 base and J shed 1 base, with 9 bases lying between them. Looked up from germline, CDR1 is SGHTA and CDR2 is FQGTGA. The CDR3 is made up of 15 amino acids. CDR3 region: CASSLIGGRTDTQYF. The CDR3, as DNA: TGTGCCAGCAGCTTAATCGGCGGGCGCACAGATACGCAGTATTTT.

The chain has TRBV9 and TRBJ2-5; D is perhaps TRBD2 (6 bases). The CDR3 sequence is 15 residues long. Trimming took 3 bases from V and 4 from J, leaving 16 bases between them. In germline, CDR1 is SGDLS, CDR2 YYNGEE. The CDR3 nucleotides read TGTGCCAGCAGCGCCACCGGGAGCTTGTTAGAGACCCAGTACTTC. This encodes CASSATGSLLETQYF.

Only a few counts were recorded for this clonotype. The V gene is TRBV25-1, the J gene TRBJ2-5, with 8 bases that match TRBD2. The V gene end was trimmed by 6 bases and the J gene end by 3 bases; junction bases not matched to a gene: 15. CDR3 length: 17 residues. CDR1 and CDR2 (germline): MGHDK, SYGVNS. CDR3: CASSPPAVFSGEETQYF. CDR3 nucleotide sequence: TGTGCCAGCAGCCCGCCTGCCGTTTTTAGCGGGGAAGAGACCCAGTACTTC.

The chain uses TRBV4-2 and TRBJ2-7; the D gene is possibly TRBD2 (6 bases). There are 14 residues in the CDR3. The germline gives CDR1 LGHNA, CDR2 YNFKEQ. The V end lost 4 bases, the J end lost 3 bases, and 13 bases lay between the germline ends. The CDR3 coding sequence is TGTGCCAGCAGCCCTAGGGACTTGAACTACGAGCAGTACTTC. It translates to CASSPRDLNYEQYF.

This chain joins TRBV27 and TRBJ1-6, with a possible D match to TRBD1 (5 bases). The length of the CDR3 is 14 residues. Per the germline V gene, CDR1 is MNHEY and CDR2 is SMNVEV (reference sequence). V lost 2 bases and J lost 9, with 11 bases in between. CDR3 DNA sequence: TGTGCCAGCAGTTTAGAGGGGACCGGTTCACCCCTCCACTTT. It is translated as CASSLEGTGSPLHF.

The chain couples TRBV7-9 to TRBJ2-1, with TRBD2 identical over 10 bases. V lost 1 base, J lost 5 bases, and 11 bases stayed unmatched. Looked up from germline, CDR1 is SEHNR and CDR2 is FQNEAQ (reference sequence). This CDR3 comprises 18 residues. CDR3 region: CASSLGRWTSGADNEQFF. The CDR3 DNA follows: TGTGCCAGCAGCTTAGGACGATGGACTAGCGGAGCGGACAATGAGCAGTTCTTC.

The chain couples TRBV10-3 to TRBJ2-3; 9 bases are a match to TRBD2. Trimming removed 5 bases from V and 4 bases from J; junction bases left unmatched: 4. The CDR3 sequence is 14 residues long. In germline, CDR1 is ENHRY, CDR2 SYGVKD. The CDR3 loop is CAISPGGGADTQYF. The CDR3 region has the DNA TGTGCCATCAGTCCTGGCGGGGGGGCAGATACGCAGTATTTT.

This chain connects TRBV3-1 to TRBJ2-7, with 8 bases fitting TRBD2. CDR1 and CDR2 from the germline V gene are LGHDT and YNNKEL (reference sequence). The J segment lost 0 bases and the V segment lost 0 bases, leaving 4 bases of the junction unmatched. CDR3 length: 16 amino acids. This CDR3 is CASSQDLGTSSYEQYF. Written as DNA, the CDR3 is TGTGCCAGCAGCCAAGATCTAGGGACTAGCTCCTACGAGCAGTACTTC.

The chain is built from TRBV6-5 and TRBJ1-1; tentative D call: TRBD1 (5 bases). Germline V gene sequence: CDR1 MNHEY, CDR2 SVGAGI. V was trimmed by 6 bases and J by 7 bases, leaving 12 bases between them. The CDR3 loop spans 12 amino acids. The CDR3 bases are TGTGCCAGCAGGCGCACGGGGCTTGAAGCTTTCTTT. It encodes CASRRTGLEAFF.

The chain joins TRBV7-9 to TRBJ1-2; D might be TRBD1 (6 bases). This CDR3 spans 16 amino acids. Per germline, CDR1 SEHNR and CDR2 FQNEAQ (reference sequence). Trimming removed 2 bases from V and 4 bases from J, with 17 bases in between. The CDR3 loop is CASSLTSGTRSYGYTF. CDR3 DNA: TGTGCCAGCAGCTTAACATCCGGGACACGTTCCTATGGCTACACCTTC.

The chain employs TRBV10-2 and TRBJ2-2; 10 positions agree with TRBD2. J lost 8 bases, V lost 0 bases, and 3 bases had no gene match. This CDR3 spans 15 amino acids. Germline V gives CDR1 WSHSY, CDR2 SAAADI. The CDR3 coding sequence is TGCGCCAGCAGTGAGTCCCTGACTAGCGGGGGGGAGCTGTTTTTT. This sequence encodes CASSESLTSGGELFF.

This chain joins TRBV20-1 and TRBJ1-5, with TRBD1 as a possible D gene (6 bases). There are 15 residues in the CDR3. Germline V CDR1 and CDR2: DFQATT, SNEGSKA (reference sequence). Deletions cut 6 bases from V and 0 bases from J, with 15 bases between. CDR3 sequence reads: CSASGGHHSNQPQHF. Written as DNA, the CDR3 is TGCAGTGCGAGCGGGGGACACCATAGCAATCAGCCCCAGCATTTT.

The gene calls are TRBV11-2 and TRBJ1-1; no firm D call. Germline V CDR1 and CDR2: SGHAT, FQNNGV. The CDR3 is 14 residues long. The ends were cut back, 0 bases at V and 2 bases at J, with 7 bases in the middle. DNA for the CDR3: TGTGCCAGCAGCTTAGAAAGAAGTAACACTGAAGCTTTCTTT. This translates into CASSLERSNTEAFF.

J is TRBJ2-7 and V is TRBV19, with D uncertain. The CDR3 has 13 residues. CDR1 is LNHDA and CDR2 is SQIVND in the germline V gene (reference sequence). V lost 4 bases, J lost 6 bases, and 13 bases lay in between. CDR3 nucleotide sequence: TGTGCCAGTAGTAAGGGAACAGCGTTCGAGCAGTACTTC. Its translation is CASSKGTAFEQYF.

The chain recombines TRBV18 with TRBJ2-7; 7 nucleotides agree with TRBD2. V shed 0 bases and J 2 bases; nucleotides not matched to a gene: 7. The V gene's germline CDR1 is KGHSH and CDR2 LQKENI. There are 16 residues in the CDR3. For the CDR3, the DNA is TGTGCCAGCTCACCACCGGGGACTACAGGAGCCTACGAGCAGTACTTC. This translates into CASSPPGTTGAYEQYF.

The CDR3 is CASSFTGVSTDTQYF. For the CDR3, the DNA is TGTGCCAGCAGCTTTACCGGCGTTAGCACAGATACGCAGTATTTT. The chain combines TRBV9 with TRBJ2-3; D remains ambiguous. Trimming removed 4 bases at V and 0 bases at J, with 12 bases between. CDR1 is SGDLS, CDR2 YYNGEE, per germline. The CDR3 covers 15 residues.

This chain links TRBV18 with TRBJ1-1; D is unclear. The ends were cut back, 3 bases at V and 6 bases at J, with 11 bases in the middle. The length of the CDR3 is 13 residues. Germline CDR1 KGHSH, CDR2 LQKENI. CDR3 DNA sequence: TGTGCCAGCTCACCGGCACTAGTGGCTGAAGCTTTCTTT. Its protein product is CASSPALVAEAFF.

V and J are TRBV7-2 and TRBJ1-5; 7 bases are a match to TRBD1. The CDR3 sequence is 17 residues long. Germline trimming cut 1 base from V and 1 base from J; bases unmatched to any gene: 7. Germline CDR1 and CDR2: SGHTA and FQGNSA. In nucleotides, the CDR3 is TGTGCCAGCAGCTTAGATGAGGCAGGGGGAAGCAATCAGCCCCAGCATTTT. It encodes CASSLDEAGGSNQPQHF.

This CDR3 reads CASQLSHNNRDRGRNQPQHF. CDR3 bases: TGTGCCAGTCAACTCTCACACAACAATAGGGACAGGGGGCGTAATCAGCCCCAGCATTTT. J is TRBJ1-5 and V is TRBV19; TRBD1 matches 12 bases. The CDR3 totals 20 residues. With V trimmed by 8 bases and J by 4 bases, 21 bases remained unmatched. Looked up from germline, CDR1 is LNHDA and CDR2 is SQIVND (reference sequence).

The chain couples TRBV5-1 to TRBJ2-5, with D unresolved. With 4 bases removed from V and 7 bases from J, the gap between germline ends came to 8 bases. CDR3 length: 11 residues. The germline V gene has CDR1 SGHRS and CDR2 YFSETQ. CDR3 coding DNA: TGCGCCAGCAGCGGTTCGGGGACCCAGTACTTC. It translates to CASSGSGTQYF. The full variable domain, with the rest looked up from reference TRBV5-1 and TRBJ2-5, is KAGVTQTPRYLIKTRGQQVTLSCSPISGHRSVSWYQQTPGQGLQFLFEYFSETQRNKGNFPGRFSGRQFSNSRSEMNVSTLELGDSALYLCASSGSGTQYFGPGTRLLVL.

The rearrangement links TRBV12-3 or TRBV12-4 to TRBJ2-7; D not certain. V lost 5 bases and J 0 bases, leaving 14 bases between the germline ends. The CDR3 spans 15 residues. CDR3 nucleotide sequence: TGTGCCAGCAGTCTGTCAGGAGACTCCTCCTACGAGCAGTACTTC. Protein sequence: CASSLSGDSSYEQYF.

The chain employs TRBV4-1 and TRBJ2-1; D is undetermined. Trimming took off 0 bases at V and 5 bases at J, with 11 bases between the two ends. Germline V gene sequence: CDR1 MGHRA, CDR2 YSYEKL. The CDR3 is made up of 15 amino acids. The CDR3 is CASSQDLGRDNEQFF. For the CDR3, the DNA is TGCGCCAGCAGCCAAGATCTTGGCAGAGACAATGAGCAGTTCTTC.